These 32 T cell receptor beta chains came from one sample sequenced in a study of spatial heterogeneity in lung cancer. Noted time point: sample taken at primary tumor resection. Unsorted whole RNA samples from tumor, nontumor lung or frozen PBMC were sequenced. A single record per CDR3 protein comes from TCRdb applying MiXCR to the 5' RACE reads. In the table there are tens of thousands of distinct CDR3 sequences, roughly 5.2% of which are singletons. Source: PBMCs, taken at surgery. Receptors were obtained from a male donor with early-stage non-small cell lung cancer.

At least ten counts were recorded for this clonotype. This chain uses TRBV18 with TRBJ1-1; D ambiguous. The germline V gene has CDR1 KGHSH and CDR2 LQKENI. The CDR3 extends over 13 amino acids. V was pared by 3 bases and J by 4 bases, with 9 bases between. The CDR3 reads CASSPGGVTEAFF. The DNA for the CDR3 is TGTGCCAGCTCACCGGGCGGTGTCACTGAAGCTTTCTTT.

As regards this clonotype: A much more abundant neighbour one base away suggests this may be a read error. V is TRBV30 and J is TRBJ2-7, with D possibly TRBD2 on 5 matching bases. The V end lost 3 bases, the J end lost 4 bases, and 13 bases lay between the germline ends. The length of the CDR3 is 13 residues. Germline CDR1 is GTSNPN and CDR2 is SVGIG (reference sequence). The CDR3 region is CAWRKDLSYEQYF. CDR3 in DNA: TGTGCCTGGAGGAAGGACTTGTCGTACGAGCAGTACTTC.

This clonotype has at least ten counts. This chain joins TRBV7-3 and TRBJ2-2; TRBD1 aligns across 7 bases. J was trimmed by 4 bases and V by 6 bases; bases with no gene match: 2. This CDR3 has 13 amino acids. Per germline, CDR1 SGHTA and CDR2 FQGTGA. The CDR3 here is CASRAGGTGELFF. The DNA of the CDR3 is TGTGCCAGCAGGGCAGGGGGCACCGGGGAGCTGTTTTTT.

There are many counts of this clonotype. This chain's CDR3 is CASSFPGGGYGYTF. In nucleotides, the CDR3 is TGTGCCAGCAGTTTCCCAGGGGGCGGCTATGGCTACACCTTC. This chain links TRBV28 with TRBJ1-2, with 8 positions matching TRBD1. The CDR3 contains 14 residues. Losses at the gene ends were 3 bases for V and 4 bases for J; bases not matched to a gene: 4. Germline loops: CDR1 MDHEN, CDR2 SYDVKM.

This clonotype has a count of ten or more. CDR3 sequence (DNA): TGCAGTGCTAGAGATTTAGCGGGGGCCTACGAGCAGTACTTC. This translates into CSARDLAGAYEQYF. The chain links TRBV20-1 to TRBJ2-7; 9 bases match TRBD2. J lost 2 bases, V lost 0 bases, and 2 bases had no gene match. The CDR3 length is 14 residues. Germline V gene lookup returns CDR1 DFQATT and CDR2 SNEGSKA (reference sequence).

This clonotype was seen many times. The chain is built from TRBV5-4 and TRBJ2-7, with 10 bases matching TRBD2. CDR1 and CDR2 (germline): SGHNT, YYREEE (reference sequence). V lost 3 bases and J lost 1; bases outside the gene matches: 7. The CDR3 totals 16 residues. CDR3 amino acids: CASSSLAGGRSYEQYF. CDR3 in DNA: TGTGCCAGCAGCTCTTTAGCGGGAGGCCGGTCCTACGAGCAGTACTTC.

This clonotype was seen more than once but under ten times. The rearrangement links TRBV30 to TRBJ2-1, with TRBD2 matching 12 bases. CDR1 and CDR2 from the germline V gene are GTSNPN and SVGIG (reference sequence). The length of the CDR3 is 15 residues. J gave up 7 bases and V 2 bases, and 6 bases lay outside the gene matches. The CDR3 loop is CAWSRLAGDGNEQFF. DNA of the CDR3: TGTGCCTGGAGTCGACTAGCGGGAGATGGGAATGAGCAGTTCTTC.

By share of the sample, this clonotype is medium-sized (0.01 to 0.1%). The V gene is TRBV5-1, the J gene TRBJ2-2; D is unclear. The CDR3 runs 15 residues. Trimming removed 2 bases at V and 0 bases at J, with 8 bases between. The V gene's germline CDR1 is SGHRS and CDR2 YFSETQ. DNA of the CDR3: TGCGCCAGCAGCTTAGGTCAGACGAACACCGGGGAGCTGTTTTTT. Its protein product is CASSLGQTNTGELFF.

The CDR3 nucleotides are TGTGCCAGCTCACCACCTGGACCCTGGGGCGGAACCGGGGAGCTGTTTTTT. Its translation: CASSPPGPWGGTGELFF. The chain is built from TRBV18 and TRBJ2-2, with D perhaps matching TRBD1 (5 bases). The CDR3 consists of 17 residues. CDR1 is KGHSH, CDR2 LQKENI, per germline. V lost 0 bases and J 5 bases, leaving 16 bases between the germline ends.

This clonotype turned up a few times. The chain combines TRBV29-1 with TRBJ1-2; 7 positions agree with TRBD1. Unmatched junction bases numbered 10, after V lost 7 bases and J lost 2 bases. The V gene's germline CDR1 is SQVTM and CDR2 ANQGSEA. The CDR3 sequence is 14 residues long. CDR3 in DNA: TGCAGCGCCAACCACAGGGGTTCGAACTATGGCTACACCTTC. Translation: CSANHRGSNYGYTF.

This clonotype was detected many times. The genes are TRBV6-1 and TRBJ2-1, with D perhaps assigned TRBD1 or TRBD2 (5 bases each). The CDR3 totals 12 residues. Germline V gene data show CDR1 as MNHNS and CDR2 as SASEGT. V was cut by 6 bases and J by 15 bases, with 18 bases left in between. The CDR3 protein is CASREGLVVPFF. The CDR3 DNA reads TGTGCCAGCAGAGAGGGGTTGGTGGTCCCGTTCTTC.

This clonotype was seen at least ten times. The J gene is TRBJ2-4, the V gene TRBV20-1; 8 bases agree with TRBD2. The trim removed 1 base at V and 6 bases at J, leaving 5 bases unmatched. CDR1 is DFQATT, CDR2 SNEGSKA, per germline (reference sequence). The CDR3 has 14 amino acids. The CDR3 sequence is CSARAGTRGNIQYF. The CDR3 nucleotides are TGCAGTGCTAGAGCCGGGACTAGAGGAAACATTCAGTACTTC.

V usage is TRBV12-3 or TRBV12-4 and J usage is TRBJ2-4; D remains unclear. The CDR3 runs 16 residues. Trimming shortened V by 3 bases and J by 0 bases, and 12 bases separated the two germline ends. This chain's CDR3 is CASSFGSPLAKNIQYF. CDR3 coding DNA: TGTGCCAGCAGTTTTGGCAGCCCTTTAGCCAAAAACATTCAGTACTTC.

This clonotype has at least ten counts. The chain has TRBV27 and TRBJ2-5; TRBD2 matches 8 bases. Trimming removed 8 bases from V and 6 bases from J; junction bases left unmatched: 8. The CDR3 spans 13 residues. The V gene's germline CDR1 is MNHEY and CDR2 SMNVEV (reference sequence). The CDR3 spells CASGREGYQTQYF. CDR3 DNA: TGTGCCAGCGGACGGGAGGGCTACCAGACCCAGTACTTC.

This clonotype was counted many times. The rearrangement uses TRBV20-1 and TRBJ2-7; 11 bases map to TRBD1. Looked up from germline, CDR1 is DFQATT and CDR2 is SNEGSKA (reference sequence). This CDR3 spans 14 amino acids. Trimming at V came to 3 bases and at J to 2 bases, leaving 3 bases not matched to a gene. The CDR3, as DNA: TGCAGTGCTAGGGAGGGACAGGGGGCCTACGAGCAGTACTTC. Amino acid sequence: CSAREGQGAYEQYF.

At least ten counts were recorded for this clonotype. The chain employs TRBV7-8 and TRBJ1-6; D unclear. V lost 1 base, J lost 0 bases, and 10 bases lay in between. The CDR3 has 17 residues. Per germline, CDR1 SGHVS and CDR2 FQNEAQ. The CDR3 DNA sequence: TGTGCCAGCAGCTTAGTCGGCAGGAGCTCCTATAATTCACCCCTCCACTTT. This gives the protein CASSLVGRSSYNSPLHF.

The V and J genes are TRBV19 and TRBJ2-1, with D maybe TRBD2 (7 bases). Germline V gene sequence: CDR1 LNHDA, CDR2 SQIVND (reference sequence). Trimming removed 6 bases at V and 0 bases at J, with 12 bases between. CDR3 length equals 15 residues. CDR3 protein: CASSQGGGSYNEQFF. CDR3 bases: TGTGCCAGTAGCCAAGGGGGGGGCTCCTACAATGAGCAGTTCTTC.

This clonotype occurred many times. The gene calls are TRBV6-1 and TRBJ2-7; D is undetermined. V was pared by 11 bases and J by 5 bases, with 7 bases between. This CDR3 spans 9 amino acids. Germline CDR1 reads MNHNS; CDR2 reads SASEGT. The CDR3 DNA sequence: TGTGCCCCTCCCCACGAGCAGTACTTC. This gives the protein CAPPHEQYF.

This clonotype was seen repeatedly, ten times or more. CDR3 residues: CAISEREYMSNTDTQYF. DNA for the CDR3: TGTGCCATCAGTGAGAGGGAATATATGTCTAACACAGATACGCAGTATTTT. The chain is built from TRBV10-3 and TRBJ2-3; D gene ambiguous. Germline lookup yields CDR1 ENHRY and CDR2 SYGVKD. Trimming removed 2 bases from V and 2 bases from J, with 17 bases in between. This CDR3 has 17 amino acids.

In its sample, this clonotype ranks as medium-sized. The V call is TRBV29-1, the J call TRBJ2-1, with 9 bases aligning to TRBD1. The germline V gene has CDR1 SQVTM and CDR2 ANQGSEA. V shed 8 bases, J shed 7 bases, and the junction held 18 bases outside the gene matches. This CDR3 is built from 16 residues. CDR3 sequence: CSTHPFPGQGRNEQFF. The DNA of the CDR3 is TGCAGCACCCATCCGTTCCCAGGACAGGGGAGAAATGAGCAGTTCTTC.

This clonotype is medium-sized within its sample. J is TRBJ2-7 and V is TRBV7-9; 7 nucleotides align to TRBD2. Germline CDR1 reads SEHNR; CDR2 reads FQNEAQ (reference sequence). With 2 bases clipped from V and 6 bases from J, the junction kept 4 bases outside the gene matches. The CDR3 runs to 13 residues. The CDR3 sequence is CASSLQRGSEQYF. CDR3 nucleotide sequence: TGTGCCAGCAGCTTACAGCGGGGAAGCGAGCAGTACTTC.

Many counts were recorded for this clonotype. The chain recombines TRBV12-3 or TRBV12-4 with TRBJ2-5; 7 nucleotides agree with TRBD1. This CDR3 region has 16 residues. Trimming at V came to 4 bases and at J to 3 bases, leaving 11 bases not matched to a gene. In nucleotides, the CDR3 is TGTGCCAGCAGTTGGGGACAGTTCGCAATAGAAGAGACCCAGTACTTC. Protein product: CASSWGQFAIEETQYF.

This clonotype was seen many times. The genes are TRBV12-3 or TRBV12-4 and TRBJ1-5; D is possibly TRBD1 (5 bases). Trimming left V 1 base short and J 3 bases short, with 10 bases between. The CDR3 has 15 amino acids. The CDR3 spells CASSLEGALNQPQHF. In DNA form, the CDR3 reads TGTGCCAGCAGTTTAGAAGGGGCACTCAATCAGCCCCAGCATTTT.

In this sample, this clonotype turned up many times. The chain has TRBV21-1 and TRBJ2-7; the D segment call TRBD1 is taken from the table without a DNA check. TRBV21-1 is flagged as a pseudogene. The CDR3 is 11 amino acids. CDR3 in amino acids: CASSDRQPRNF. In DNA, the CDR3 is TGTGCCAGCAGCGACCGACAGCCACGGAACTTC.

This clonotype came up many times. This chain uses TRBV6-1 with TRBJ1-6, with 7 nucleotides matching TRBD1. V trimming: 7 bases; J trimming: 10 bases; junction bases outside the gene matches: 7. This CDR3 region has 13 residues. Germline V CDR1 and CDR2: MNHNS, SASEGT. CDR3 amino acids: CASKEGAGSPLHF. The CDR3 bases are TGTGCCAGCAAAGAGGGGGCAGGATCACCCCTCCACTTT.

There are many counts of this clonotype. This rearrangement joins TRBV29-1 to TRBJ2-3, with D possibly being TRBD1 or TRBD2 (6 bases each). Germline values: CDR1 SQVTM, CDR2 ANQGSEA. Deletions cut 6 bases from V and 6 bases from J, with 19 bases between. The CDR3 spans 14 residues. CDR3 region: CSVEGGFQGDTQYF. CDR3 nucleotides: TGCAGCGTCGAGGGGGGATTCCAAGGGGATACGCAGTATTTT.

There are many counts of this clonotype. V and J are TRBV6-2 or TRBV6-3 and TRBJ2-3, with 7 bases lining up with TRBD2. The CDR3 is 14 residues long. The germline V gene has CDR1 MNHEY and CDR2 SVGEGT. V lost 5 bases, J lost 3 bases, and 5 bases stayed unmatched. The CDR3 loop is CASSRAGTTDTQYF. The CDR3 region has the DNA TGTGCCAGCAGTCGAGCGGGAACTACAGATACGCAGTATTTT.

There are many counts of this clonotype. The CDR3 coding sequence is TGTGCCAGCAGCTTATGGGCCGGGAGGGCCGCGAACACCGGGGAGCTGTTTTTT. This codes for CASSLWAGRAANTGELFF. The gene calls are TRBV5-6 and TRBJ2-2; 8 nucleotides match TRBD2. Trimming took 2 bases from V and 0 from J; bases not matched to a gene: 9. CDR1 is SGHDT, CDR2 YYEEEE, per germline. This CDR3 comprises 18 residues.

The chain carries TRBV20-1 and TRBJ2-7, with 9 bases lining up with TRBD1. Losses at the gene ends were 3 bases for V and 0 bases for J; bases not matched to a gene: 6. This CDR3 spans 15 amino acids. The germline V gene encodes CDR1 DFQATT and CDR2 SNEGSKA (reference sequence). Here the CDR3 DNA reads TGCAGTGCTAGGAGGACAGGGGATTACTCCTACGAGCAGTACTTC. Protein: CSARRTGDYSYEQYF.

A remark on this clonotype: A much larger clone differs by one base, so this may be a read error. This CDR3 reads CVSSLGLYEQYF. In nucleotides, the CDR3 is TGTGTCAGCAGCTTAGGATTATACGAGCAGTACTTC. The V gene is TRBV7-9, the J gene TRBJ2-7; D remains ambiguous. CDR1 is SEHNR, CDR2 FQNEAQ, per germline (reference sequence). The CDR3 covers 12 residues.

This clonotype was seen at least ten times. The chain carries TRBV3-1 and TRBJ2-2; D gene uncertain. Looked up from germline, CDR1 is LGHDT and CDR2 is YNNKEL (reference sequence). V was trimmed by 6 bases and J by 2 bases, leaving 4 bases between them. This CDR3 has 12 amino acids. The CDR3 nucleotides read TGTGCCAGCAGGCGTAACACCGGGGAGCTGTTTTTT. This sequence encodes CASRRNTGELFF.

This clonotype was seen ten or more times. The chain employs TRBV28 and TRBJ2-1, with D perhaps matching TRBD1 or TRBD2 (5 bases each). The CDR3 length is 15 residues. The ends were cut back, 3 bases at V and 12 bases at J, with 21 bases in the middle. Germline loops: CDR1 MDHEN, CDR2 SYDVKM. CDR3 loop: CASSFLGTSRAGQFF. The DNA of the CDR3 is TGTGCCAGCAGTTTCTTGGGGACCTCTAGGGCTGGGCAGTTCTTC.